The 21 T cell receptor beta chains in this list originate from one sample, sequenced in a study of blood T cell repertoires in COVID-19. The method was immunoSEQ multiplex PCR; TCRdb's version includes in-frame clones alone and lacks a portion of them. This repertoire shows more than 85,000 clones, roughly 76% found once; its top ten account for 8% to 10%. The specimen sequenced was peripheral blood. Receptor source: a woman in her 70s with acute or convalescent COVID-19.

V is TRBV29-1 and J is TRBJ1-4, with D hard to call. The CDR3 covers 20 residues. Trimming took 6 bases from V and 0 from J, leaving 29 bases between them. Germline-derived CDR1 and CDR2 are SQVTM and ANQGSEA. This chain's CDR3 is CSVIEDQVGGREATNEKLFF. DNA of the CDR3: TGCAGCGTCATTGAAGATCAGGTTGGTGGGCGGGAAGCAACTAATGAAAAACTGTTTTTT. The whole variable domain, remainder taken from reference TRBV29-1 and TRBJ1-4, is SAVISQKPSRDICQRGTSLTIQCQVDSQVTMMFWYRQQPGQSLTLIATANQGSEATYESGFVIDKFPISRPNLTFSTLTVSNMSPEDSSIYLCSVIEDQVGGREATNEKLFFGSGTQLSVL.

This clone was seen only once. The chain joins TRBV6-5 to TRBJ1-5; unclear D gene. This CDR3 is built from 13 residues. V was clipped by 6 bases and J by 0 bases, with 6 bases between them. CDR1 MNHEY and CDR2 SVGAGI come from the germline V gene. CDR3 region: CASRQLSNQPQHF. The CDR3 region has the DNA TGTGCCAGCAGACAGCTTAGCAATCAGCCCCAGCATTTT.

The J gene is TRBJ2-3, the V gene TRBV6-2 or TRBV6-3, with D perhaps TRBD2 (6 bases). Trimming cost V 5 bases and J 0 bases, with 12 bases left between them. Per the germline V gene, CDR1 is MNHEY and CDR2 is SVGEGT. CDR3 size: 15 residues. The CDR3 loop is CASSTGTFSTDTQYF. The CDR3 region has the DNA TGTGCCAGCAGTACGGGGACTTTTAGCACAGATACGCAGTATTTT.

J is TRBJ2-3 and V is TRBV11-2; D is possibly TRBD2 (6 bases). The V and J ends lost 2 bases and 10 bases respectively, with 19 bases between them. The length of the CDR3 is 15 residues. CDR1 is SGHAT, CDR2 FQNNGV, per germline. Here the CDR3 reads CASSLRQGPGGAQYF. Here the CDR3 DNA reads TGTGCCAGCAGCTTACGCCAGGGCCCCGGGGGTGCGCAGTATTTT.

This chain connects TRBV28 to TRBJ1-2, with 10 bases fitting TRBD1. CDR3 size: 15 residues. V gave up 2 bases and J gave up 8 bases; unmatched junction bases: 8. Germline loops: CDR1 MDHEN, CDR2 SYDVKM. This CDR3 reads CASSLIGTGAGGYTF. CDR3 nucleotide sequence: TGTGCCAGCAGTTTAATTGGGACAGGGGCGGGAGGCTACACCTTC.

The CDR3 spells CASSLRVGGVDEQFF. CDR3 nucleotide sequence: TGTGCCAGCAGCCTCAGGGTGGGAGGGGTGGATGAGCAGTTCTTC. The chain has TRBV28 and TRBJ2-1; 7 positions match TRBD2. There are 15 residues in the CDR3. The germline V gene encodes CDR1 MDHEN and CDR2 SYDVKM. V shed 6 bases, J shed 8 bases, and the junction held 13 bases outside the gene matches.

The chain recombines TRBV6-5 with TRBJ1-1; 7 nucleotides align to TRBD1. The J segment lost 1 base and the V segment lost 3 bases, leaving 8 bases of the junction unmatched. From germline, CDR1 is MNHEY and CDR2 SVGAGI. The CDR3 extends over 16 amino acids. CDR3 DNA: TGTGCCAGCAGTTATTTAGGGCAGGGGGAGAACACTGAAGCTTTCTTT. This sequence encodes CASSYLGQGENTEAFF.

V gene TRBV28 combines with J gene TRBJ2-7, with D perhaps TRBD2 (5 bases). Trimming pared 6 bases from V and 3 bases from J, leaving 12 bases between. The germline gives CDR1 MDHEN, CDR2 SYDVKM. CDR3 length: 13 residues. The chain's CDR3 is CASSRRSLYEQYF. CDR3 DNA: TGTGCCAGCAGCCGGAGGAGCCTCTACGAGCAGTACTTC. Full variable domain (missing parts from reference TRBV28 and TRBJ2-7): DVKVTQSSRYLVKRTGEKVFLECVQDMDHENMFWYRQDPGLGLRLIYFSYDVKMKEKGDIPEGYSVSREKKERFSLILESASTNQTSMYLCASSRRSLYEQYFGPGTRLTVT.

The chain uses TRBV19 and TRBJ2-7; D is perhaps TRBD2 (6 bases). Germline V gives CDR1 LNHDA, CDR2 SQIVND (reference sequence). The CDR3 is made up of 15 amino acids. V dropped 4 bases and J dropped 0 bases, with 13 bases sitting between them. CDR3: CASSTRGGLSYEQYF. The DNA for the CDR3 is TGTGCCAGTAGTACACGGGGAGGACTCTCCTACGAGCAGTACTTC.

The J gene is TRBJ2-7, the V gene TRBV21-1; whether TRBD1, the table's D call, matches the DNA was not checked. TRBV21-1 is shown as a pseudogene. This CDR3 spans 17 amino acids. The CDR3 loop is CASSKVLGQRIPYEQYF. As DNA, the CDR3 is TGTGCCAGCAGCAAAGTCCTAGGACAGCGTATTCCCTACGAGCAGTACTTC.

The chain combines TRBV4-3 with TRBJ2-2, with D perhaps matching TRBD1 (5 bases). The CDR3 extends over 15 amino acids. Deletions cut 1 base from V and 7 bases from J, with 13 bases between. The germline V gene encodes CDR1 LGHNA and CDR2 YSLEER. In nucleotides, the CDR3 is TGCGCCAGCAGCCAAGCTCCAGGGTCGAGCGGGGAGCTGTTTTTT. Its protein product is CASSQAPGSSGELFF.

The rearrangement joins TRBV10-3 to TRBJ1-1; D perhaps matches TRBD1 (6 bases). V shed 3 bases and J shed 4 bases, with 21 bases lying between them. Looked up from germline, CDR1 is ENHRY and CDR2 is SYGVKD. The CDR3 extends over 17 amino acids. The CDR3 region has the DNA TGTGCCATCAGTGACCCTCGGGGGGGCCCATCGGTCACTGAAGCTTTCTTT. It translates to CAISDPRGGPSVTEAFF.

J is TRBJ1-2 and V is TRBV14, with D perhaps matching TRBD1 (5 bases). This CDR3 contains 14 residues. V shed 4 bases and J shed 3 bases, with 12 bases lying between them. Germline loops: CDR1 SGHDN, CDR2 FVKESK. As DNA, the CDR3 is TGTGCCAGCAGCCGAGAGCCGGGGGACTATGGCTACACCTTC. It encodes CASSREPGDYGYTF.

The chain couples TRBV27 to TRBJ2-3, with D tentatively TRBD1 (6 bases). V was trimmed by 6 bases and J by 2 bases, leaving 15 bases between them. CDR1 MNHEY and CDR2 SMNVEV come from the germline V gene (reference sequence). The CDR3 is 15 amino acids. CDR3 region: CASSKDSYLTDTQYF. CDR3 nucleotides: TGTGCCAGCAGCAAGGACAGCTACCTCACAGATACGCAGTATTTT.

J is TRBJ1-2 and V is TRBV30; TRBD1 agrees at 10 bases. The CDR3 consists of 17 residues. The germline V gene encodes CDR1 GTSNPN and CDR2 SVGIG (reference sequence). V shed 5 bases and J 6 bases; nucleotides not matched to a gene: 18. CDR3: CAWWALTRDRGKDGYTF. For the CDR3, the DNA is TGTGCCTGGTGGGCCCTAACCCGGGACAGGGGTAAGGATGGCTACACCTTC.

This chain links TRBV7-2 with TRBJ1-4, with 9 nucleotides matching TRBD1. Germline loops: CDR1 SGHTA, CDR2 FQGNSA. The CDR3 runs to 15 residues. V trimming: 4 bases; J trimming: 2 bases; junction bases outside the gene matches: 2. This chain's CDR3 is CASSSTGGTNEKLFF. The CDR3 nucleotides read TGTGCCAGCAGCTCCACAGGGGGCACTAATGAAAAACTGTTTTTT.

This clone is deemed large (0.1 to 1%). The V and J genes are TRBV5-6 and TRBJ2-1, with 7 bases lining up with TRBD2. The germline V gene has CDR1 SGHDT and CDR2 YYEEEE. CDR3 size: 12 residues. With V trimmed by 6 bases and J by 7 bases, 4 bases remained unmatched. CDR3 sequence: CASTPGGNEQFF. The CDR3, as DNA: TGTGCCAGCACCCCCGGGGGGAATGAGCAGTTCTTC. Complete variable domain (other parts from reference TRBV5-6 and TRBJ2-1): DAGVTQSPTHLIKTRGQQVTLRCSPKSGHDTVSWYQQALGQGPQFIFQYYEEEERQRGNFPDRFSGHQFPNYSSELNVNALLLGDSALYLCASTPGGNEQFFGPGTRLTVL.

This chain links TRBV15 with TRBJ1-1; 8 nucleotides align to TRBD1. Germline V gene data show CDR1 as LNHNV and CDR2 as YYDKDF (reference sequence). After removal of 4 bases from V and 7 bases from J, the junction contained 14 bases not matched to a gene. The CDR3 loop spans 16 amino acids. CDR3 sequence: CATSTGFGQGAGEAFF. CDR3 nucleotides: TGTGCCACCAGCACAGGGTTTGGGCAGGGGGCCGGTGAAGCTTTCTTT.

The chain couples TRBV7-2 to TRBJ2-3, with TRBD2 as a possible D gene (6 bases). The germline CDR1 and CDR2 sequences are SGHTA and FQGNSA. CDR3 length: 13 residues. Trimming removed 5 bases from V and 4 bases from J, with 10 bases in between. The CDR3 protein is CASSPQRADTQYF. The CDR3 DNA follows: TGTGCCAGCAGCCCGCAGCGGGCAGATACGCAGTATTTT.

The rearrangement links TRBV30 to TRBJ2-2; weak D call: TRBD1 (6 bases). The germline V and J ends were trimmed by 4 bases and 2 bases, with 11 bases remaining between them. The CDR3 extends over 14 amino acids. Germline CDR1 reads GTSNPN; CDR2 reads SVGIG (reference sequence). The CDR3 DNA sequence: TGTGCCTGGAACCGACAGGTTAACACCGGGGAGCTGTTTTTT. Protein product: CAWNRQVNTGELFF.

The chain joins TRBV19 to TRBJ1-2, with D tentatively TRBD1 (6 bases). The germline V gene encodes CDR1 LNHDA and CDR2 SQIVND (reference sequence). The germline V and J ends were trimmed by 7 bases and 4 bases, with 31 bases remaining between them. This CDR3 region has 19 residues. CDR3 in DNA: TGTGCCAGTACCCCTACTTTACAGGGCCCTCGCCTGCAGCTCTATGGCTACACCTTC. Translating gives CASTPTLQGPRLQLYGYTF.